This TCR beta chain was captured in a study of blood T cell repertoires in COVID-19 (TCRdb year 2020). At the level of the whole study: Samples covering the acute and convalescent phases of COVID-19 were provided by collaborators in the United States, Italy and Spain. The prospective study material was composed of cDNA or gDNA derived from T cells, B-cell-depleted T cells, or PBMCs. Deeply sampled blood TCRbeta repertoires from subjects exposed to, actively infected with, or recovered from COVID-19 were included in the dataset. The repertoires were released in a freely available public database meant as a resource for research on the immune response to SARS-CoV-2. The samples were drawn from the first 160 participants of the ongoing ImmuneRACE study and from over 950 subjects provided by 6 global collaborators. Sample metadata almost always included a de-identified subject ID, COVID-19 status, age in years and sex. HLA class I and class II types, where available, came from metadata supplied by the sample provider rather than from assay-based typing. What the study reported, not specific to this receptor: The amount of clinical and demographic metadata varied by source and participant and was provided uncurated.

One collaborating source in Seattle enrolled patients while the patients were actively infected and followed the patients over time throughout the course of disease. The collaborating institutions used their own protocols to collect whole blood in K2EDTA tubes. For TCRbeta analysis, collaborator samples were shipped as frozen whole blood, as isolated PBMCs, or as DNA extracted from either sample type. TCRbeta CDR3 regions were amplified from genomic DNA by means of the immunoSEQ Assay, a bias-controlled multiplex PCR. In the paper's pipeline: Within the assay, amplification of reference gene primers was used to estimate how many nucleated cells each sample contained. Sequence reads were collapsed and filtered to measure the absolute abundance of every unique TCRbeta CDR3 rearrangement. For each sample, productive Simpson clonality was calculated by taking the square root of Simpson's diversity index across productive rearrangements. Entries here come from immuneACCESS through TCRdb and include only in-frame sequences with V and J called. Some clones fail to appear in such tables; in the studies checked, an unresolved V gene covers under half of the shortfall, and the cause of the remainder is unknown. The V and J calls and the clone size are those of that table, but D and trimming were determined from the DNA. Present in this sample are over 150,000 clones, roughly 81% of which were seen just once. The leading ten clones occupy roughly 8.3% of the sample.

The CDR3 sequence holds 12 residues, the cysteine and phenylalanine included. The retained sequence is limited to the CDR3, 36 bases, with the frame set at the first base. The CDR1 and CDR2 encoded by the germline V gene are SQVTM and ANQGSEA. Trimming at the junction amounts to 6 bases on V and 4 bases on J, and the germline ends lie 12 bases apart. In regard to this clone: Its cognate antigen has yet to be identified. No quality values exist for individual bases; no much larger clone is one base distant.

The sequenced material came from peripheral blood. The chain couples TRBV29-1 to TRBJ2-5; TRBD1 is perhaps the D gene, given 5 matching bases. The receptor was derived from a woman in her sixties with COVID-19, enrolled during active disease. The CDR3 protein is CSVGQGIETQYF. The DNA is TGCAGCGTGGGCCAGGGCATAGAGACCCAGTACTTC.